These T cell receptor beta chains were read from a single sample in a study of regulatory T cells in long-lasting Graves disease. One entry per CDR3 protein results from TCRdb running MiXCR on the multiplex PCR reads. The sample consists of roughly 700,000 distinct CDR3 sequences, 30% of them appearing once. The sequencing used peripheral blood mononuclear cells (PBMCs), collected when the disease was refractory, from a patient treated with antithyroid drugs. The source is a female donor with Graves disease. Both conserved end residues are part of each CDR3. The D gene is left open where the match is weak. Part of the rows lack a size; the others show once, few, many or a class for expanded clones.

j_call | v_call | cdr3_length | d_call | clone_size | cdr3_aa | cdr3_nt
TRBJ1-2 | TRBV28 | 14 | NA | NA | CASSQGAGEGGYTF | TGTGCCAGCAGCCAAGGTGCGGGGGAGGGTGGCTACACCTTC
TRBJ1-2 | TRBV6-1 | 13 | NA | NA | CASRATGPQGYTF | TGTGCCAGCAGGGCTACAGGGCCCCAAGGCTACACCTTC
TRBJ1-2 | TRBV28 | 12 | NA | many | CASTVPGYGYTF | TGTGCCAGCACTGTCCCGGGCTATGGCTACACCTTC
TRBJ2-2 | TRBV5-1 | 16 | TRBD2 | few | CASSLFGLAVPGELFF | TGCGCCAGCAGCTTGTTCGGACTAGCGGTACCCGGGGAGCTGTTTTTT
TRBJ2-5 | TRBV7-9 | 16 | TRBD1 | many | CASSPQTGGSAQTQYF | TGTGCCAGCAGCCCCCAGACAGGGGGTTCGGCGCAGACCCAGTACTTC
TRBJ2-7 | TRBV28 | 10 | NA | many | CATAGLEQYF | TGTGCCACCGCGGGATTAGAGCAGTACTTC
TRBJ1-4 | TRBV6-1 | 16 | NA | NA | CASSPRGGLYSEKLFF | TGTGCCAGCAGCCCAAGGGGAGGGCTATATTCTGAAAAACTGTTTTTT
TRBJ1-1 | TRBV11-2 | 16 | NA | few | CASTWTVGVVNTEAFF | TGTGCCAGCACCTGGACAGTCGGTGTAGTTAACACTGAAGCTTTCTTT
TRBJ1-1 | TRBV29-1 | 14 | TRBD1 | NA | CSVEGGQGRPEAFF | TGCAGCGTTGAGGGAGGACAGGGGCGGCCTGAAGCTTTCTTT
TRBJ2-7 | TRBV27 | 19 | TRBD2 | few | CASSFLASGRASRLEEQYF | TGTGCCAGCAGTTTTTTAGCTAGCGGGAGGGCCTCGCGTCTCGAGGAGCAGTACTTC
TRBJ1-1 | TRBV5-1 | 15 | NA | NA | CASSYRVAENTEAFF | TGCGCCAGCAGCTACCGGGTCGCAGAGAACACTGAAGCTTTCTTT
TRBJ2-2 | TRBV11-2 | 14 | NA | NA | CASSSPRGTGELFF | TGTGCCAGCAGCTCACCCCGAGGGACCGGGGAGCTGTTTTTT
TRBJ2-2 | TRBV5-1 | 13 | NA | few | CASSLQVTGELFF | TGCGCCAGCAGCTTACAGGTCACCGGGGAGCTGTTTTTT
TRBJ1-4 | TRBV6-5 | 14 | TRBD1 | NA | CASSYRGLREKLFF | TGTGCCAGCAGTTACAGGGGGCTGAGGGAAAAACTGTTTTTT
TRBJ1-2 | TRBV30 | 11 | NA | once | CAWYRGAGYTF | TGTGCCTGGTACCGGGGAGCAGGCTACACCTTC
TRBJ1-1 | TRBV28 | 16 | NA | many | CASSSRGGARGTEAFF | TGTGCCAGCAGTTCCCGAGGGGGGGCGCGGGGCACTGAAGCTTTCTTT
TRBJ2-7 | TRBV6-4 | 13 | NA | NA | CARGRDPSYEQYF | TGTGCCAGGGGACGGGACCCCTCCTACGAGCAGTACTTC
TRBJ1-1 | TRBV7-8 | 14 | TRBD1 | NA | CASSSTGFRTEAFF | TGTGCCAGCAGCTCGACAGGGTTTCGCACTGAAGCTTTCTTT
TRBJ2-7 | TRBV20-1 | 12 | NA | few | CSATRELYEQYF | TGCAGTGCTACCCGGGAGTTGTACGAGCAGTACTTC
TRBJ2-7 | TRBV11-2 | 14 | TRBD1 | many | CASSPDRASYEQYF | TGTGCCAGCAGTCCGGACAGGGCCTCTTACGAGCAGTACTTC
TRBJ2-2 | TRBV6-5 | 14 | NA | NA | CASSLREITGELFF | TGTGCCAGCAGTTTGCGGGAAATCACCGGGGAGCTGTTTTTT
TRBJ2-5 | TRBV3-1 | 14 | TRBD1 | NA | CASSGQGARETQYF | TGTGCCAGCAGCGGACAGGGGGCCCGGGAGACCCAGTACTTC
TRBJ1-2 | TRBV28 | 13 | TRBD1 | many | CASSSSGGRGYTF | TGTGCCAGCAGCTCATCAGGGGGAAGGGGCTACACCTTC
TRBJ1-6 | TRBV28 | 13 | NA | many | CASTPPGHSPLHF | TGTGCCAGCACCCCCCCGGGCCACTCACCCCTCCACTTT
TRBJ1-5 | TRBV27 | 14 | TRBD1 | few | CASSPTGVGQPQHF | TGTGCCAGCAGTCCCACAGGGGTAGGGCAGCCCCAGCATTTT
TRBJ2-7 | TRBV20-1 | 13 | NA | few | CSASYPPAGEQYF | TGCAGTGCTAGTTACCCTCCGGCGGGGGAGCAGTACTTC
TRBJ2-7 | TRBV6-1 | 16 | TRBD2 | NA | CASSANSGRASYEQYF | TGTGCCAGCAGTGCGAATAGCGGGAGGGCCTCCTACGAGCAGTACTTC
TRBJ1-5 | TRBV28 | 15 | NA | few | CASSLWGGSNQPQHF | TGTGCCAGCAGTTTATGGGGGGGGAGCAATCAGCCCCAGCATTTT
TRBJ1-1 | TRBV9 | 14 | NA | few | CASSATGLNTEAFF | TGTGCCAGCAGTGCTACAGGGTTAAACACTGAAGCTTTCTTT
TRBJ1-1 | TRBV6-4 | 13 | NA | NA | CASSRFQVTEAFF | TGTGCCAGCAGCCGCTTCCAGGTTACTGAAGCTTTCTTT
TRBJ1-3 | TRBV15 | 17 | NA | NA | CATSRDRGGRFENTIYF | TGTGCCACCAGCAGAGATCGCGGAGGACGCTTTGAAAACACCATATATTTT
TRBJ2-1 | TRBV12-3/TRBV12-4 | 16 | TRBD2 | NA | CASSLRVAGTYNEQFF | TGTGCCAGCAGTCTTCGGGTAGCGGGGACCTACAATGAGCAGTTCTTC
TRBJ2-3 | TRBV7-3 | 13 | NA | NA | CASRRERTDTQYF | TGTGCCAGCAGAAGGGAGCGCACAGATACGCAGTATTTT
TRBJ1-4 | TRBV6-4 | 16 | TRBD1 | NA | CASSLTGVPTNEKLFF | TGTGCCAGCAGTTTGACAGGGGTGCCAACTAATGAAAAACTGTTTTTT
TRBJ1-1 | TRBV6-2/TRBV6-3 | 15 | NA | few | CASSYSQIMNTEAFF | TGTGCCAGCAGTTACTCACAGATCATGAACACTGAAGCTTTCTTT
TRBJ2-7 | TRBV3-1 | 18 | TRBD2 | few | CASSQEEGSGRWSYEQYF | TGTGCCAGCAGCCAAGAAGAGGGGAGCGGGAGGTGGTCCTACGAGCAGTACTTC
TRBJ2-5 | TRBV27 | 17 | TRBD1 | few | CASSLFEQGVYQETQYF | TGTGCCAGCAGTCTCTTTGAACAGGGGGTCTACCAAGAGACCCAGTACTTC
TRBJ1-1 | TRBV7-9 | 12 | NA | NA | CASIFRNTEAFF | TGTGCCAGCATCTTCCGGAACACTGAAGCTTTCTTT
TRBJ1-4 | TRBV7-9 | 12 | NA | many | CASSLGNEKLFF | TGTGCCAGCAGCTTGGGAAATGAAAAACTGTTTTTT
TRBJ2-7 | TRBV20-1 | 11 | NA | few | CSADSGYEQYF | TGCAGTGCAGATAGTGGCTACGAGCAGTACTTC
TRBJ2-7 | TRBV5-1 | 14 | NA | NA | CASSLHGGSYEQYF | TGCGCCAGCAGCCTGCACGGGGGTTCCTACGAGCAGTACTTC
TRBJ1-5 | TRBV28 | 14 | TRBD1 | many | CASSQGTGGQPQHF | TGTGCCAGCAGCCAAGGGACAGGGGGTCAGCCCCAGCATTTT
TRBJ1-6 | TRBV12-3/TRBV12-4 | 13 | NA | few | CASSISYNSPLHF | TGTGCCAGCAGTATATCGTATAATTCACCCCTCCACTTT
TRBJ1-5 | TRBV5-6 | 16 | NA | NA | CASSLGLGDGNQPQHF | TGTGCCAGCAGCTTGGGTTTGGGGGACGGCAATCAGCCCCAGCATTTT
TRBJ1-1 | TRBV19 | 14 | TRBD1 | NA | CASSATGGWTEAFF | TGTGCCAGTAGTGCAACAGGGGGCTGGACTGAAGCTTTCTTT
TRBJ2-5 | TRBV6-1 | 18 | TRBD2 | many | CASSLAGLAGVWTETQYF | TGTGCCAGCAGTCTCGCGGGACTAGCGGGAGTTTGGACAGAGACCCAGTACTTC
TRBJ1-1 | TRBV5-1 | 12 | NA | many | CASRKGGTEAFF | TGCGCCAGCAGAAAAGGGGGCACTGAAGCTTTCTTT